This record looks at one T cell receptor beta chain sequence and its context. The antigen remains undetermined. Germline lookup yields CDR1 SGDLS and CDR2 YYNGEE. Unmatched junction bases numbered 12, after V lost 4 bases and J lost 7 bases. This CDR3 is built from 16 residues. 60 Vbeta and 13 Jbeta primers were used in PCR. The data were produced by immunoSEQ multiplex PCR, yet TCRdb's version contains in-frame clones alone and is incomplete. Of 200,000 or so clones listed, 70% to 90% are singletons. This sample was included in a study of cytomegalovirus exposure and HLA in healthy donors. Study-level results: In a later analysis, the majority of CMV-associated beta chains seemingly showed HLA restriction.

This sequence was found in a woman between 18 and 30 years old in good health and CMV-seropositive. Sequenced: PBMCs. The rearrangement joins TRBV9 to TRBJ1-4; the match to TRBD1 covers 8 bases. The CDR3 protein is CASSPTGGRDVEKLFF. The CDR3 nucleotides read TGTGCCAGCAGCCCAACAGGGGGGCGCGATGTTGAAAAACTGTTTTTT. Full variable domain (missing parts from reference TRBV9 and TRBJ1-4): DSGVTQTPKHLITATGQRVTLRCSPRSGDLSVYWYQQSLDQGLQFLIQYYNGEERAKGNILERFSAQQFPDLHSELNLSSLELGDSALYFCASSPTGGRDVEKLFFGSGTQLSVL.